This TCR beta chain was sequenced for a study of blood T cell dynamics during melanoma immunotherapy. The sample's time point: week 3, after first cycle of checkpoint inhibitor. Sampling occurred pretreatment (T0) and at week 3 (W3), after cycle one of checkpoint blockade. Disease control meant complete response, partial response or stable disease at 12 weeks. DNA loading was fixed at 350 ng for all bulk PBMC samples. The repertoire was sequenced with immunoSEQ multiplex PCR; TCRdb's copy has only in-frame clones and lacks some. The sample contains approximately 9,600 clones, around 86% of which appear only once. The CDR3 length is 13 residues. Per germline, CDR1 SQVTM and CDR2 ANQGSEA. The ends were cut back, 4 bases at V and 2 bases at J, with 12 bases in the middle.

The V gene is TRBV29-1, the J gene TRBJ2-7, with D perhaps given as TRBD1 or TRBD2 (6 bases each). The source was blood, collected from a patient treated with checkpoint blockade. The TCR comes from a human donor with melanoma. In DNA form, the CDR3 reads TGCAGCGTTGGGGTACGGGGGCCCTACGAGCAGTACTTC. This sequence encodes CSVGVRGPYEQYF.